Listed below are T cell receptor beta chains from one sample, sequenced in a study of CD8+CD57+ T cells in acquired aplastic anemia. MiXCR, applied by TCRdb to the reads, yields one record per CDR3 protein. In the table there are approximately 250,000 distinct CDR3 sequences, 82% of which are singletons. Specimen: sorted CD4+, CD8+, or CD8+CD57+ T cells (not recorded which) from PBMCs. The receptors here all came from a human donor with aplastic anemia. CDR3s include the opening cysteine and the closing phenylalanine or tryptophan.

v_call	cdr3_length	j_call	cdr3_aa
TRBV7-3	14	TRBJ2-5	CATSRARAHGTQYF
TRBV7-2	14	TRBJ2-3	CASSLALGPDTEDF
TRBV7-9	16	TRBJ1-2	CASSLERSGRSYGYTF
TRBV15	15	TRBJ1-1	CASSGGGGEDTQAFW
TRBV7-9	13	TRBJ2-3	CASSLGGTYAQNF
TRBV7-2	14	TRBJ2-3	CAGSLAGGPSGPYF
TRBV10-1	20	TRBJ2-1	CASILAVCGRAHSITNEQFF
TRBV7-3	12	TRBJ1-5	CASSSRNPPQHF
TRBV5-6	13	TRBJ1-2	CASSPVDAGGYTF
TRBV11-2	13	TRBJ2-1	CASSWGGGSSLSF
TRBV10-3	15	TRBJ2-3	CAISETSGTGDAPFF
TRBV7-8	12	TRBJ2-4	CASSLAGNIQYF
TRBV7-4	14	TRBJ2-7	CATSGRGLVAEEYF
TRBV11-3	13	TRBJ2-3	CASGYDLTDTQYF
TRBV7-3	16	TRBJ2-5	CASSREANAVEHCQYF
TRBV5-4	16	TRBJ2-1	CASSFQDCGGSDEQFF
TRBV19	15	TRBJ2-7	CASSKGQGIAYEQYF
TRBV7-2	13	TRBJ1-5	CASSLVPWQPQHF
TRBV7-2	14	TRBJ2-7	CASSSRGPLYEQYF
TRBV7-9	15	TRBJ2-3	CASSPRGRDGYTFYF
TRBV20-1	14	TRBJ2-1	CSALLAGGVTEQFF
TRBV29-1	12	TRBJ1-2	CSAESGAYGYTF
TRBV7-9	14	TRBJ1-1	CASTIQGGNTEAFF
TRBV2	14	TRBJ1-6	CASSLSAYNSPAHF
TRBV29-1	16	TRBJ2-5	CSVRGQGIRGPETQYF
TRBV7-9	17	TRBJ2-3	CASSLDRNEQFFGTQYF
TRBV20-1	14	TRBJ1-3	CSARTQGAGNAIYF
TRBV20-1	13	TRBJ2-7	CSASGRATYEQYF
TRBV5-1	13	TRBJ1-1	CASSQQGDTEAFF
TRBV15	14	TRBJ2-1	CSADGASAYNEQFF
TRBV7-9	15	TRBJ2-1	CASSFLGSGMIEQFF
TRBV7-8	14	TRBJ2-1	CASSLGPAYNEQFF
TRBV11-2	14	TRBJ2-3	CASSLAGWPDTQYF
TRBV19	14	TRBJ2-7	CASSTGQRTYEQYF
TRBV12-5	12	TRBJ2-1	CASGLVVNEQFF
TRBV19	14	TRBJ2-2	CASSTGANTGELFF
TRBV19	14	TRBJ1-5	CASSTTGGNQPQHF
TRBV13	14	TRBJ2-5	CASSHGVTQETQYF
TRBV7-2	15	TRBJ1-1	CASSLVATQNTEAFF
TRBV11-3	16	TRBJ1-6	CASTRQANGYNSPLHF
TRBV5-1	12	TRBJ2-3	CASSPLGDHEYF
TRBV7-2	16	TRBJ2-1	CASSFQRSGGSVSQFF
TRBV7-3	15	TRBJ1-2	CASSERTGYTEAFTF
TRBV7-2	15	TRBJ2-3	CASSHRGAEQQNDYF
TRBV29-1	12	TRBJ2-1	CSGRQGTDEQFF
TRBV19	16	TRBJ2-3	CASSGQLDPSTDTQYF
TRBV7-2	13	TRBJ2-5	CASSLAAGETQYF
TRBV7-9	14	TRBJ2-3	CASSLGTGDQEHQF
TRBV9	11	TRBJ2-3	CASSADDQHYF
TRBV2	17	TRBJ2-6	CASTPGRVPTGANVRTF
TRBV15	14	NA	CATSRGREHDTQYF
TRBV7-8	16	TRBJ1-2	CASSVAGTTYTHDYTF
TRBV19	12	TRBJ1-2	CASSQEYYGYTF
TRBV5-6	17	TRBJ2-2	CASSPTPGEVNTGELFF
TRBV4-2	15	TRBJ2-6	CASSQEQSGANVLTF
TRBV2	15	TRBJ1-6	CASSDVSAKGSPLHF
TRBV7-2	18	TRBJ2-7	CASSSRPVGTGNSYEQYF
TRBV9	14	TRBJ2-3	CASSVASDTQNLDF